This TCR beta chain was profiled in a study of T cells in Graves' hyperthyroidism and ophthalmopathy. General study findings and limits: Among clonotypes expanded in thyroid above 0.001, most were also found in blood. The model anticipated ophthalmopathy a median around six months pre-onset.

A note on this clonotype: Its antigen is not identified.

Patients showing uncontrolled infection, other autoimmune disease, pregnancy or lactation were ineligible. Thyroid ultrasound and orbital computed tomography, with clinical symptoms and serum thyroxine and TRAb, informed diagnoses. It was RNA transcripts that yielded the amplified TCR beta CDR3 regions. In the first-round RT-PCR of the TCR CDR3, the HTBI primer set was used. TCRdb redid the calling of the multiplex PCR reads with MiXCR, one entry per CDR3 protein. Here the sample spans about 640,000 distinct CDR3 sequences, less than 45% being singletons. Germline V gene sequence: CDR1 MNHEY, CDR2 SVGAGI. CDR3 length equals 15 residues. After removal of 2 bases from V and 6 bases from J, the junction contained 8 bases not matched to a gene.

This rearrangement joins TRBV6-5 to TRBJ2-7, with 9 nucleotides matching TRBD1. The source is an adult man with Graves' disease, either hyperthyroidism or ophthalmopathy (not recorded which). The material sequenced was peripheral blood or thyroid tissue (not recorded which). CDR3 in DNA: TGTGCCAGCAGTTACCGGGGGACAGGGCTTGCCGAGCAGTACTTC. This sequence encodes CASSYRGTGLAEQYF.